These 28 T cell receptor beta chains share one sample of origin, sequenced in a study of T cells after yellow fever vaccination. Using its own MiXCR run on the 5' RACE reads, TCRdb lists one record per CDR3 protein. Altogether just over 250,000 distinct CDR3 sequences are present, roughly 5.6% being singletons, with the ten largest covering about 3.5%. The specimen comprised CD4+ T cells sorted from PBMCs, sampled on the day of the yellow fever booster vaccination. All receptors come from a man aged 18-30 years who received the YFV17D yellow fever vaccine.

This clonotype was picked up a small number of times. The V and J genes are TRBV18 and TRBJ1-1; no clear D gene. Trimming removed 6 bases at V and 1 base at J, with 9 bases between. The CDR3 is 13 residues long. Germline loops: CDR1 KGHSH, CDR2 LQKENI. In DNA form, the CDR3 reads TGTGCCAGCTCCGGACCTAAGAACACTGAAGCTTTCTTT. This gives the protein CASSGPKNTEAFF.

V is TRBV6-5 and J is TRBJ1-2; D ambiguous. This CDR3 region has 13 residues. V lost 6 bases, J lost 6 bases, and 14 bases lay in between. Germline assignment: CDR1 MNHEY and CDR2 SVGAGI. The DNA of the CDR3 is TGTGCCAGCAGCCGATTTACCGCCCATGGCTACACCTTC. Amino acid sequence: CASSRFTAHGYTF.

This clonotype was seen at least ten times. V is TRBV7-2 and J is TRBJ2-3; 7 bases map to TRBD2. The CDR3 runs to 15 residues. The V gene end was trimmed by 2 bases and the J gene end by 5 bases; junction bases not matched to a gene: 7. Germline CDR1 SGHTA, CDR2 FQGNSA. The CDR3 DNA is TGTGCCAGCAGCTTATACGGGGGGACGGAAGATACGCAGTATTTT. Its translation: CASSLYGGTEDTQYF.

The chain is built from TRBV11-3 and TRBJ2-3; TRBD2 is a possible D gene (6 bases). Deletions cut 3 bases from V and 2 bases from J, with 15 bases between. The germline CDR1 and CDR2 sequences are SGHNT and YENEEA. This CDR3 comprises 16 residues. The CDR3, as DNA: TGTGCCAGCAGCTTTGGAGGGGCCAACCCCACAGATACGCAGTATTTT. Its translation: CASSFGGANPTDTQYF.

This clonotype was counted between two and nine times. This sequence joins TRBV3-1 and TRBJ1-6; possibly TRBD1 for D (5 bases). Germline CDR1 is LGHDT and CDR2 is YNNKEL (reference sequence). The CDR3 extends over 17 amino acids. V was pared by 1 base and J by 7 bases, with 17 bases between. Here the CDR3 reads CASSQGGGSIRNSPLHF. The CDR3 DNA reads as TGTGCCAGCAGCCAAGGGGGGGGGTCAATTCGGAATTCACCCCTCCACTTT.

The rearrangement links TRBV30 to TRBJ2-7; unclear D gene. The CDR3 sequence is 11 residues long. V was shortened by 1 base and J by 3 bases, with 4 bases between the two germline ends. Germline V lookup: CDR1 GTSNPN, CDR2 SVGIG (reference sequence). CDR3 amino acids: CAWSANYEQYF. The CDR3, as DNA: TGTGCCTGGAGTGCCAACTACGAGCAGTACTTC. Supplemented by reference TRBV30 and TRBJ2-7, the full variable domain reads SQTIHQWPATLVQPVGSPLSLECTVEGTSNPNLYWYRQAAGRGLQLLFYSVGIGQISSEVPQNLSASRPQDRQFILSSKKLLLSDSGFYLCAWSANYEQYFGPGTRLTVT.

This clonotype was detected only a few times. The chain recombines TRBV7-8 with TRBJ2-5; tentatively, D is TRBD2 (6 bases). Germline CDR1 and CDR2: SGHVS and FQNEAQ. With 5 bases removed from V and 4 bases from J, the gap between germline ends came to 11 bases. The CDR3 runs 13 residues. The CDR3 DNA reads TGTGCCAGCAGCCACGCGGGGCTAGAGACCCAGTACTTC. Translation gives CASSHAGLETQYF. Full variable domain (rest looked up from reference TRBV7-8 and TRBJ2-5): GAGVSQSPRYKVAKRGQDVALRCDPISGHVSLFWYQQALGQGPEFLTYFQNEAQLDKSGLPSDRFFAERPEGSVSTLKIQRTQQEDSAVYLCASSHAGLETQYFGPGTRLLVL.

This clonotype was detected many times. This sequence joins TRBV7-2 and TRBJ2-4, with 10 bases lining up with TRBD1. This CDR3 is built from 16 residues. Looked up from germline, CDR1 is SGHTA and CDR2 is FQGNSA. V shed 0 bases and J 8 bases; nucleotides not matched to a gene: 7. The CDR3 nucleotides read TGTGCCAGCAGCTTAGCGGTCCGGGACAGGGGATACATTCAGTACTTC. It codes for CASSLAVRDRGYIQYF.

This clonotype was detected a few times. The genes are TRBV7-2 and TRBJ1-1; tentatively, D is TRBD1 (5 bases). Germline V gene data show CDR1 as SGHTA and CDR2 as FQGNSA. The CDR3 runs 13 residues. V lost 3 bases and J lost 11, with 16 bases in between. CDR3: CASSLTERVVAFF. DNA for the CDR3: TGTGCCAGCAGCTTGACAGAAAGGGTAGTCGCTTTCTTT.

This clonotype was found many times. The rearrangement joins TRBV6-2 or TRBV6-3 to TRBJ2-5; possible D gene TRBD1, 5 bases. This CDR3 is 13 amino acids long. Germline loops: CDR1 MNHEY, CDR2 SVGEGT. The V end was cut by 6 bases, the J end by 5 bases, with 13 bases between. The DNA of the CDR3 is TGTGCCAGCAGGGCAACAGGTAGCGAGACCCAGTACTTC. Translation gives CASRATGSETQYF.

The chain couples TRBV6-2 or TRBV6-3 to TRBJ2-5; D call uncertain. CDR3 length equals 14 residues. Deletions cut 5 bases from V and 1 base from J, with 11 bases between. The germline V gene encodes CDR1 MNHEY and CDR2 SVGEGT. The CDR3 reads CASSRVTIQETQYF. The DNA of the CDR3 is TGTGCCAGCAGTAGGGTCACAATCCAAGAGACCCAGTACTTC.

This clonotype was detected only a few times. This chain connects TRBV6-1 to TRBJ1-2, with 12 bases identical to TRBD1. This CDR3 has 15 amino acids. The germline V gene has CDR1 MNHNS and CDR2 SASEGT. V gave up 6 bases and J gave up 2 bases; unmatched junction bases: 4. The CDR3: CASRAGTGGNYGYTF. DNA of the CDR3: TGTGCCAGCAGGGCCGGGACAGGGGGCAACTATGGCTACACCTTC.

The CDR3 here is CASSFGTRGETQYF. The CDR3 nucleotides are TGTGCCAGCAGTTTCGGGACTAGGGGAGAGACCCAGTACTTC. The gene calls are TRBV28 and TRBJ2-5, with 8 bases lining up with TRBD2. CDR1 and CDR2 from the germline V gene are MDHEN and SYDVKM. The CDR3 is made up of 14 amino acids. After removal of 3 bases from V and 4 bases from J, the junction contained 4 bases not matched to a gene.

This chain joins TRBV10-3 and TRBJ1-1; no firm D call. The ends were cut back, 0 bases at V and 0 bases at J, with 11 bases in the middle. Germline V lookup: CDR1 ENHRY, CDR2 SYGVKD. This CDR3 region has 16 residues. In DNA form, the CDR3 reads TGTGCCATCAGTGAGTCGAGAACAGCCCTGAACACTGAAGCTTTCTTT. Amino acid sequence: CAISESRTALNTEAFF.

The V gene is TRBV19, the J gene TRBJ1-1; no clear D. Trimming removed 3 bases at V and 3 bases at J, with 8 bases between. The germline V gene encodes CDR1 LNHDA and CDR2 SQIVND (reference sequence). The CDR3 runs to 13 residues. The CDR3 region is CASSMEGYTEAFF. The DNA for the CDR3 is TGTGCCAGTAGTATGGAGGGATACACTGAAGCTTTCTTT.

This clonotype was observed a few times. This chain joins TRBV12-3 or TRBV12-4 and TRBJ2-2; 9 bases fit TRBD2. J lost 1 base, V lost 6 bases, and 9 bases had no gene match. The CDR3 has 17 residues. The DNA for the CDR3 is TGTGCCAGCAGCGCTCGCCGACTAGCGGTGAACACCGGGGAGCTGTTTTTT. This codes for CASSARRLAVNTGELFF.

This clonotype occurred a few times. The CDR3 DNA is TGTGCCAGCAGCTTGTTAGGCATCACAGATACGCAGTATTTT. The encoded protein is CASSLLGITDTQYF. This chain links TRBV5-6 with TRBJ2-3; D call uncertain. Germline V lookup: CDR1 SGHDT, CDR2 YYEEEE. Between the trimmed V and J ends, which lost 1 base and 2 bases, there was a span of 8 bases. The CDR3 consists of 14 residues.

Ten or more counts support this clonotype. The chain carries TRBV6-5 and TRBJ2-4; D unclear. The CDR3 is 14 amino acids. In germline, CDR1 is MNHEY, CDR2 SVGAGI. V lost 2 bases and J 6 bases, leaving 11 bases between the germline ends. CDR3 coding DNA: TGTGCCAGCAGTTACGGATACGAGATAAACATTCAGTACTTC. Translating it yields CASSYGYEINIQYF.

This clonotype appeared a few times. The chain links TRBV28 to TRBJ1-6, with 7 positions matching TRBD1. Germline V CDR1 and CDR2: MDHEN, SYDVKM. The CDR3 runs to 16 residues. V was pared by 6 bases and J by 4 bases, with 9 bases of the junction left unmatched. The CDR3 nucleotides are TGTGCCAGCAGGAATCGCGGGACAGATTATAATTCACCCCTCCACTTT. It encodes CASRNRGTDYNSPLHF.

This clonotype has a handful of counts. V usage is TRBV4-3 and J usage is TRBJ2-5; 7 bases map to TRBD2. The V gene's germline CDR1 is LGHNA and CDR2 YSLEER. CDR3 length equals 17 residues. V dropped 0 bases and J dropped 5; count of bases not matched to a gene: 12. CDR3 amino acids: CASSQEWGRGEGETQYF. DNA for the CDR3: TGCGCCAGCAGCCAAGAGTGGGGGAGGGGTGAGGGGGAGACCCAGTACTTC.

A few counts support this clonotype. This chain joins TRBV7-9 and TRBJ2-1, with 14 nucleotides matching TRBD2. Germline-derived CDR1 and CDR2 are SEHNR and FQNEAQ (reference sequence). V shed 4 bases and J 0 bases; nucleotides not matched to a gene: 5. CDR3 length: 18 amino acids. The chain's CDR3 is CASSSSGLAGDSYNEQFF. The CDR3 nucleotides read TGTGCCAGCAGCTCCTCGGGACTAGCGGGAGACTCCTACAATGAGCAGTTCTTC.

This chain links TRBV7-2 with TRBJ1-3; D not certain. CDR1 and CDR2 from the germline V gene are SGHTA and FQGNSA. The CDR3 spans 13 residues. V was clipped by 5 bases and J by 2 bases, with 7 bases between them. The CDR3 sequence is CASSLRAGNTIYF. DNA for the CDR3: TGTGCCAGCAGCCTCCGGGCTGGAAACACCATATATTTT.

This clonotype was counted between two and nine times. V gene TRBV6-4 combines with J gene TRBJ2-3; D gene unclear. V lost 3 bases and J 8 bases, leaving 15 bases between the germline ends. The CDR3 sequence is 14 residues long. The germline gives CDR1 MRHNA, CDR2 SNTAGT. CDR3 in DNA: TGTGCCAGCAGTGATCCGTCCAGTTCACGTACGCAGTATTTT. As protein: CASSDPSSSRTQYF.

In its sample, this clonotype was seen many times. This chain links TRBV7-2 with TRBJ1-2; 9 bases agree with TRBD1. The germline V gene has CDR1 SGHTA and CDR2 FQGNSA. The CDR3 spans 13 residues. V was pared by 5 bases and J by 4 bases, with 2 bases of the junction left unmatched. The CDR3 protein is CASSMTGGYGYTF. The CDR3 DNA reads TGTGCCAGCAGCATGACAGGGGGCTATGGCTACACCTTC.

The rearrangement links TRBV20-1 to TRBJ1-5, with no clear D. The CDR3 is 13 residues long. The V and J ends lost 0 bases and 4 bases respectively, with 7 bases between them. Germline V gene data show CDR1 as DFQATT and CDR2 as SNEGSKA (reference sequence). In DNA form, the CDR3 reads TGCAGTGCTAGAGAGGCTATTAATCAGCCCCAGCATTTT. It specifies CSAREAINQPQHF.

This sequence joins TRBV7-3 and TRBJ1-1, with unresolved D. The CDR3 has 13 residues. V shed 5 bases and J shed 1 base, with 8 bases lying between them. Looked up from germline, CDR1 is SGHTA and CDR2 is FQGTGA. Written as DNA, the CDR3 is TGTGCCAGCAGCCGTCAGTGGAACACTGAAGCTTTCTTT. Its protein product is CASSRQWNTEAFF.

This clonotype has a count of ten or more. V usage is TRBV6-1 and J usage is TRBJ2-7; 8 bases are shared with TRBD1. This CDR3 is built from 13 residues. After removal of 2 bases from V and 4 bases from J, the junction contained 1 base not matched to a gene. CDR1 is MNHNS and CDR2 is SASEGT in the germline V gene. CDR3 sequence reads: CASSENRGYEQYF. The CDR3 DNA follows: TGTGCCAGCAGTGAAAACAGGGGGTACGAGCAGTACTTC.

This CDR3 is CSVVIQGNNQPQHF. CDR3 nucleotides: TGCAGCGTTGTCATACAGGGTAACAATCAGCCCCAGCATTTT. The chain uses TRBV29-1 and TRBJ1-5; possible D gene TRBD1, 6 bases. CDR3 length: 14 amino acids. The ends were cut back, 4 bases at V and 3 bases at J, with 13 bases in the middle. Per germline, CDR1 SQVTM and CDR2 ANQGSEA.